The rows below give T cell receptor beta chains drawn from one sample of a study of T cell responses to AZD1222 COVID-19 vaccine. Generated by immunoSEQ multiplex PCR, the TCRdb table keeps only in-frame clones and is missing some. The sample consists of roughly 90,000 clones, approximately 90% of them appearing once. The starting material was peripheral blood, obtained 28 days after the second AZD1222 dose. Receptor source: an adult who received the AZD1222 COVID-19 vaccine. Each CDR3 is given with its conserved first and last residue. A D gene is named only where the DNA matches it firmly. Clone size is not always given. Where it is, it says once, few, many or a class for expanded clones.

-	TRBJ1-1	TRBV5-1	-	CASSSEGGYTEAFF
-	TRBJ1-1	TRBV27	-	CASKQLNTEAFF
-	TRBJ2-5	TRBV5-4	-	CASSVDPQETQYF
-	TRBJ2-3	TRBV5-1	-	CASSLLGPRQGGTDTQYF
-	TRBJ1-3	TRBV6-5	-	CASSQNRAGNTIYF
-	TRBJ2-3	TRBV7-9	-	CASSLLAVTDTQYF
TRBD1	TRBJ1-1	TRBV11-3	-	CASSHSTGANTEAFF
TRBD1	TRBJ2-1	TRBV3-1/TRBV3-2	once	CASSQEPGTGKGNEQFF
TRBD1	TRBJ1-6	TRBV6-1	few	CASSEGQGNSPLHF
TRBD2	TRBJ2-2	TRBV19	-	CASKWGGTTGELFF
-	TRBJ1-1	TRBV14	-	CASSQGGNTEAFF
-	TRBJ1-5	TRBV5-4	once	CASSPSPVSNQPQHF
TRBD1	TRBJ1-2	TRBV2	-	CATASGTGWRDGYTF
-	TRBJ2-7	TRBV7-9	-	CASSLSQGLGEQYF
TRBD2	TRBJ2-1	TRBV15	-	CATSRDPLASGAGYNEQFF
-	TRBJ1-2	TRBV5-4	-	CASSLWGGIGGYTF
-	TRBJ2-4	TRBV6-5	-	CASSGGRRAKNIQYF
TRBD1	TRBJ1-4	TRBV25-1	-	CASSDPRQGTTNEKLFF
TRBD2	TRBJ2-5	TRBV5-5	-	CASSLPVTGGDETQYF
-	TRBJ1-2	TRBV7-2	-	CASSLGSGVGGYTF
TRBD1	TRBJ1-6	TRBV7-9	-	CAIRTGSSYNSPLHF
TRBD2	TRBJ2-7	TRBV9	-	CASSPRTSSYEQYF
TRBD2	TRBJ2-3	TRBV11-2	-	CASSLDLVGGAGDTQYF
-	TRBJ2-1	TRBV6-5	-	CASSYLRGVRDNEQFF
-	TRBJ1-1	TRBV27	-	CASSLLGRDSPTEAFF
TRBD1	TRBJ1-4	TRBV5-6	-	CAGGRQGVKEKLFF
TRBD2	TRBJ2-1	TRBV13	-	CASSLGPGGYNEQFF
TRBD1	TRBJ1-2	TRBV25-1	once	CASSAPGTGPWDYGYTF
-	TRBJ2-4	TRBV2	-	CASRVNIQYF
-	TRBJ1-3	TRBV15	-	CATSRPTDQHTIYF
TRBD1	TRBJ1-4	TRBV6-5	-	CASVGTGTGGEKLFF
TRBD1	TRBJ1-2	TRBV9	-	CASSVGTGGYGYTF
TRBD2	TRBJ2-1	TRBV24-1	-	CATSDSGSGGFSEQFF
-	TRBJ1-6	TRBV19	-	CASSKDSRGDSPLHF
-	TRBJ2-3	TRBV6-5	-	CASRPPGLSTDTQYF
TRBD1	TRBJ1-2	TRBV27	few	CASSDRVYGYTF
TRBD1	TRBJ1-6	TRBV4-1	-	CASSQAQGAGSPLHF